The present T cell receptor beta chain was sequenced within a study of blood T cell repertoires in COVID-19. For the study at large: From the United States, Italy and Spain came samples of acute and convalescent COVID-19. In each case, the material was cDNA or gDNA derived from T cells, B-cell-depleted T cells, or PBMCs.

The Seattle patients joined while their infection was active and were tracked longitudinally afterward. Germline CDR1 LNHDA, CDR2 SQIVND (reference sequence). The CDR3 consists of 13 residues. Comment on this clone: A junction end diverges from the germline sequence, so it may reflect a read error.

Measured with immunoSEQ multiplex PCR; TCRdb has only the in-frame clones, and not every one. Among over 150,000 clones listed, over 75% were seen once. Input material: peripheral blood. V and J are TRBV19 and TRBJ1-1, with a tentative D call TRBD1 (6 bases). The sequence was obtained from a man in his fifties or sixties with COVID-19, enrolled during active disease. Written as DNA, the CDR3 is TGTGCCAGTAGTCAACAGGGTACCACTGAAACTTTCTTT. This translates into CASSQQGTTETFF.